Each of the 9 T cell receptor beta chains below was sequenced from the same sample in a study of OX40 agonist ivuxolimab in advanced cancers. Clones were read by immunoSEQ multiplex PCR, and TCRdb kept only the in-frame ones, dropping some. The sample shows 50,000 to 80,000 clones, about 90% of them seen only once. The specimen comprised CD4+ or CD8+ T cells sorted from blood, sampled in a trial of the OX40 agonist ivuxolimab. Receptors were obtained from an adult with an advanced solid tumor such as melanoma, head and neck, liver or kidney cancer.

This clone was picked up one time. V usage is TRBV19 and J usage is TRBJ1-5; D may be TRBD1 (5 bases). The CDR3 contains 14 residues. In germline, CDR1 is LNHDA, CDR2 SQIVND (reference sequence). V dropped 3 bases and J dropped 2 bases, with 8 bases sitting between them. CDR3 in DNA: TGTGCCAGTAGTATCCGCAGGGGCAATCAGCCCCAGCATTTT. This encodes CASSIRRGNQPQHF.

V usage is TRBV5-1 and J usage is TRBJ2-5, with D possibly TRBD1 on 6 matching bases. V was shortened by 4 bases and J by 5 bases, with 15 bases between the two germline ends. The CDR3 totals 14 residues. In germline, CDR1 is SGHRS, CDR2 YFSETQ. CDR3 region: CASSRDTPGETQYF. Here the CDR3 DNA reads TGCGCCAGCAGCCGGGACACTCCTGGGGAGACCCAGTACTTC.

The chain couples TRBV14 to TRBJ2-7; 7 bases fit TRBD2. Germline V CDR1 and CDR2: SGHDN, FVKESK. V was clipped by 1 base and J by 7 bases; unmatched bases: 10. This CDR3 contains 15 residues. CDR3 in DNA: TGTGCCAGCAGCCAAGGACTAGCAGGGAAGGGTGAGCAGTACTTC. This gives the protein CASSQGLAGKGEQYF.

J is TRBJ1-3 and V is TRBV6-1; D perhaps matches TRBD1 (6 bases). CDR3 size: 15 residues. CDR1 is MNHNS and CDR2 is SASEGT in the germline V gene. V was pared by 8 bases and J by 2 bases, with 16 bases between. DNA for the CDR3: TGTGCCAGCGGTTTTGGACAGCGAGCTGGAAACACCATATATTTT. This translates into CASGFGQRAGNTIYF.

This chain uses TRBV6-5 with TRBJ2-5; D possibly corresponds to TRBD1 (5 bases). The CDR3 spans 15 residues. V shed 8 bases and J shed 5 bases, with 21 bases lying between them. The germline V gene encodes CDR1 MNHEY and CDR2 SVGAGI. The CDR3 spells CASQTTGREYETQYF. CDR3 coding DNA: TGTGCCAGCCAGACCACGGGCAGGGAATACGAGACCCAGTACTTC.

V and J are TRBV5-5 and TRBJ1-4, with D perhaps matching TRBD1 (6 bases). With 4 bases removed from V and 13 bases from J, the gap between germline ends came to 23 bases. Germline lookup yields CDR1 SGHKS and CDR2 YYEKEE (reference sequence). The CDR3 is made up of 15 amino acids. CDR3 amino acids: CASSPTGGPGRRLFF. CDR3 DNA sequence: TGTGCCAGCAGCCCGACAGGCGGCCCGGGCAGGAGACTGTTTTTT.

V usage is TRBV25-1 and J usage is TRBJ2-5; 10 bases are shared with TRBD1. The germline V gene encodes CDR1 MGHDK and CDR2 SYGVNS. This CDR3 spans 16 amino acids. The V segment lost 1 base and the J segment 1 base; nucleotides outside the gene matches: 3. In nucleotides, the CDR3 is TGTGCCAGCAGTGAATGGGGACAGGGGACCCAAGAGACCCAGTACTTC. Its translation: CASSEWGQGTQETQYF.

The table lists this clone with a few counts. The rearrangement joins TRBV5-1 to TRBJ2-7; 8 bases are shared with TRBD2. The CDR3 loop spans 16 amino acids. V trimming: 0 bases; J trimming: 5 bases; junction bases outside the gene matches: 10. Germline loops: CDR1 SGHRS, CDR2 YFSETQ. CDR3 in DNA: TGCGCCAGCAGCTTGGCCCCCGGGACTAGACCCAACGAGCAGTACTTC. Residues: CASSLAPGTRPNEQYF.

This chain uses TRBV25-1 with TRBJ2-7; no firm D call. The CDR3 sequence is 11 residues long. Trimming took off 4 bases at V and 3 bases at J, with 4 bases between the two ends. Germline values: CDR1 MGHDK, CDR2 SYGVNS. The CDR3 nucleotides are TGTGCCAGCAGTGGAGGCTACGAGCAGTACTTC. Translation: CASSGGYEQYF.